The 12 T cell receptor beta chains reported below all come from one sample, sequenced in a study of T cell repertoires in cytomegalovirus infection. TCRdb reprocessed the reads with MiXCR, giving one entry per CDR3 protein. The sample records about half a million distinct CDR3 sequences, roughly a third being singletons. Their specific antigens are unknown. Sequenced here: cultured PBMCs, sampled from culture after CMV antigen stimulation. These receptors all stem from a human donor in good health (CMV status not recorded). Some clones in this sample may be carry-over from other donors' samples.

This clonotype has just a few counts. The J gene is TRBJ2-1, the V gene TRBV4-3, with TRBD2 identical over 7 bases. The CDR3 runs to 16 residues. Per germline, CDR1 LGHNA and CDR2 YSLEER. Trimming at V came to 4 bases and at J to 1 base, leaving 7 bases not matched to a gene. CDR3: CASSPLTSVSYNEQFF. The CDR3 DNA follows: TGCGCCAGCAGCCCCTTAACTAGCGTATCCTACAATGAGCAGTTCTTC.

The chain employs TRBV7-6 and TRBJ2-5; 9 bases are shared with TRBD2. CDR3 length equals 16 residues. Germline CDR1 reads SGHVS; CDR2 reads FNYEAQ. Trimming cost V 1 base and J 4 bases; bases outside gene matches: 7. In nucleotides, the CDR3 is TGTGCCAGCAGCTTAGAGCGTCTAGCGGGACCAGAGACCCAGTACTTC. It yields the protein CASSLERLAGPETQYF.

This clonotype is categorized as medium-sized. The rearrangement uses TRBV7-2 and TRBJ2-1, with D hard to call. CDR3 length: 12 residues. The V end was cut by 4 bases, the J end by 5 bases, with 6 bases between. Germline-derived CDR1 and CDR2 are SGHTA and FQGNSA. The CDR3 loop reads CASSSFNNEQFF. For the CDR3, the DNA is TGTGCCAGCAGCTCCTTTAACAATGAGCAGTTCTTC. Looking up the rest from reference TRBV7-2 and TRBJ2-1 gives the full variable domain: GAGVSQSPSNKVTEKGKDVELRCDPISGHTALYWYRQSLGQGLEFLIYFQGNSAPDKSGLPSDRFSAERTGGSVSTLTIQRTQQEDSAVYLCASSSFNNEQFFGPGTRLTVL.

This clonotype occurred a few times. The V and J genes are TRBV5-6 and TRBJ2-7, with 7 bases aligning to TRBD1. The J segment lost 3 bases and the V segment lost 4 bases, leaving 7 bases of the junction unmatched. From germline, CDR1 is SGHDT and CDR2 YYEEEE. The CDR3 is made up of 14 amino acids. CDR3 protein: CASSRTDRDYEQYV. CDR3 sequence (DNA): TGTGCCAGCAGCCGTACCGACAGGGACTACGAGCAGTACGTC.

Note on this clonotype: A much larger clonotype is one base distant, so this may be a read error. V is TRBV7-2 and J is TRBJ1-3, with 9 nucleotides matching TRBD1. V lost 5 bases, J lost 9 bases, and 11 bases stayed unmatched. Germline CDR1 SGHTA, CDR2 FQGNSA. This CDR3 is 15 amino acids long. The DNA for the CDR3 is TGTGCCAGCAGCCTCTCGCCGGGACAGGGAGGCACCATATATTTT. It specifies CASSLSPGQGGTIYF.

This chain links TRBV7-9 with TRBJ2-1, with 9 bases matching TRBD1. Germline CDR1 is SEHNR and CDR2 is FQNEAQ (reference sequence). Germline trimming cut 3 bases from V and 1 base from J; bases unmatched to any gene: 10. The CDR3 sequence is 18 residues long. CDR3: CASSLGQGFGSSYNEQFF. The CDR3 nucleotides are TGTGCCAGCAGCTTGGGACAGGGCTTTGGTTCGTCCTACAATGAGCAGTTCTTC.

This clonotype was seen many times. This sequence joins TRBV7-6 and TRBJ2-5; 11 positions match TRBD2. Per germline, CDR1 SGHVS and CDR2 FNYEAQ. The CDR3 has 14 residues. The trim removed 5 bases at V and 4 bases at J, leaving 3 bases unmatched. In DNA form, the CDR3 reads TGTGCCAGCAGCACTAGCGGGAGATCAGAGACCCAGTACTTC. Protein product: CASSTSGRSETQYF.

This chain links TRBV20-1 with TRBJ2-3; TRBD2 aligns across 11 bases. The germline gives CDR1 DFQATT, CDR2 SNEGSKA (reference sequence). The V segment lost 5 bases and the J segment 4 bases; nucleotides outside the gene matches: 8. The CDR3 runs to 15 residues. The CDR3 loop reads CSAPILAGGADTQYF. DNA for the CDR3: TGCAGTGCTCCAATTCTAGCGGGAGGAGCAGATACGCAGTATTTT.

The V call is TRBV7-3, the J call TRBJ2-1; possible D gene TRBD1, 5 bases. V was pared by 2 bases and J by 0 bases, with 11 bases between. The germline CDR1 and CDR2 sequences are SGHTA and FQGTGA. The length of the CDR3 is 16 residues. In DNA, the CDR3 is TGTGCCAGCAGCTTAGGTCTTGGGGCCTCCTACAATGAGCAGTTCTTC. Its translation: CASSLGLGASYNEQFF.

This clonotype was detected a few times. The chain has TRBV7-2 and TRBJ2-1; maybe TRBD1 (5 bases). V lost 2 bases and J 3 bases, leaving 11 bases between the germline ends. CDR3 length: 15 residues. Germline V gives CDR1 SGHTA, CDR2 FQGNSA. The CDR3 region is CASSLSGLFYNEQFF. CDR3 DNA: TGTGCCAGCAGCTTATCAGGGTTGTTCTACAATGAGCAGTTCTTC.

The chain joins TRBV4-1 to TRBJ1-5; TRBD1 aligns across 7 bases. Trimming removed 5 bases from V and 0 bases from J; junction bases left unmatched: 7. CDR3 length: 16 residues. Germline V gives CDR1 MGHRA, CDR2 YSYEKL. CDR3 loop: CASSYRAGGSNQPQHF. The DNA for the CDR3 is TGCGCCAGCAGCTACCGTGCAGGGGGTAGCAATCAGCCCCAGCATTTT.

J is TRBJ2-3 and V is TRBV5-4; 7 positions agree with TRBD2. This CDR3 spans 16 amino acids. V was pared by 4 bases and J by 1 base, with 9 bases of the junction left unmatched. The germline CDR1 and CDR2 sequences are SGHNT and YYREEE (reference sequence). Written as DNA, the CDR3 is TGTGCCAGCAGCCCGGAGACTAGCCGGCGCACAGATACGCAGTATTTT. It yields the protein CASSPETSRRTDTQYF.